Listed below are T cell receptor beta chains from one sample, sequenced in a study of shared clonotypes between healthy human individuals. TCRdb's copy holds only in-frame clones and misses some; the assay was immunoSEQ multiplex PCR. The table lists about 100,000 clones, less than 75% of them singletons, with roughly a quarter in the top ten. Sequencing input: memory CD8+ T cells sorted from blood. The receptors here all came from a woman in her 30s in good health. Both conserved end residues are part of each CDR3. Each record gives: V gene, J gene, clone size, D gene, CDR3 protein, CDR3 DNA. The D gene is left open where the match is weak. Clone size is not always given. Where it is, it says once, few, many or a class for expanded clones.

v_call: TRBV4-1; j_call: TRBJ1-5; clone_size: -; d_call: TRBD1; cdr3_aa: CASSHGQGFQPQHF; cdr3_nt: TGCGCCAGCAGCCATGGACAGGGGTTTCAGCCCCAGCATTTT
v_call: TRBV28; j_call: TRBJ1-4; clone_size: -; d_call: -; cdr3_aa: CASSPQGLGLFF; cdr3_nt: TGTGCCAGCAGTCCCCAGGGGCTAGGACTGTTTTTT
v_call: TRBV9; j_call: TRBJ2-7; clone_size: -; d_call: -; cdr3_aa: CASSVGGQAYEQYF; cdr3_nt: TGTGCCAGCAGCGTAGGAGGTCAAGCCTACGAGCAGTACTTC
v_call: TRBV29-1; j_call: TRBJ1-1; clone_size: -; d_call: TRBD1; cdr3_aa: CSVKSGQGATEAFF; cdr3_nt: TGCAGCGTTAAGTCTGGACAGGGGGCTACTGAAGCTTTCTTT
v_call: TRBV27; j_call: TRBJ1-4; clone_size: -; d_call: -; cdr3_aa: CASSPGTANEKLFF; cdr3_nt: TGTGCCAGCTCCCCCGGGACCGCGAATGAAAAACTGTTTTTT
v_call: TRBV29-1; j_call: TRBJ2-4; clone_size: -; d_call: -; cdr3_aa: CSVEVEAGNIQYF; cdr3_nt: TGCAGCGTTGAGGTGGAGGCAGGAAACATTCAGTACTTC
v_call: TRBV28; j_call: TRBJ1-2; clone_size: -; d_call: TRBD1; cdr3_aa: CASRPGQEETLGYTF; cdr3_nt: TGTGCCAGCAGACCCGGACAGGAGGAGACTTTGGGCTACACCTTC
v_call: TRBV5-1; j_call: TRBJ2-1; clone_size: -; d_call: TRBD2; cdr3_aa: CASSLVSSGYNEQFF; cdr3_nt: TGCGCCAGCAGCTTGGTGTCTAGCGGATACAATGAGCAGTTCTTC
v_call: TRBV4-1; j_call: TRBJ1-1; clone_size: -; d_call: TRBD1; cdr3_aa: CASSRTGEGAEAFF; cdr3_nt: TGCGCCAGCAGCCGCACAGGGGAAGGAGCTGAAGCTTTCTTT
v_call: TRBV5-4; j_call: TRBJ2-1; clone_size: -; d_call: -; cdr3_aa: CASSPGLSQGNEQFF; cdr3_nt: TGTGCCAGCAGCCCGGGACTCTCTCAGGGCAATGAGCAGTTCTTC
v_call: TRBV30; j_call: TRBJ2-5; clone_size: once; d_call: TRBD1; cdr3_aa: CAWSAGTGVDQETQYF; cdr3_nt: TGTGCCTGGAGCGCCGGGACAGGGGTTGATCAGGAGACCCAGTACTTC
v_call: TRBV6-4; j_call: TRBJ2-2; clone_size: many; d_call: -; cdr3_aa: CASSDGDGQNTGELFF; cdr3_nt: TGTGCCAGCAGTGATGGGGACGGCCAAAACACCGGGGAGCTGTTTTTT
v_call: TRBV5-4; j_call: TRBJ2-3; clone_size: -; d_call: TRBD2; cdr3_aa: CASSREEAGALDTQYF; cdr3_nt: TGTGCCAGCAGCCGAGAAGAAGCGGGAGCATTGGATACGCAGTATTTT
v_call: TRBV18; j_call: TRBJ2-7; clone_size: -; d_call: TRBD2; cdr3_aa: CASSPGELAGYPYEQYF; cdr3_nt: TGTGCCAGCTCACCAGGCGAACTAGCGGGTTACCCCTACGAGCAGTACTTC
v_call: TRBV6-6; j_call: TRBJ1-1; clone_size: -; d_call: -; cdr3_aa: CASSSTSNTEAFF; cdr3_nt: TGTGCCAGCAGTTCCACATCGAACACTGAAGCTTTCTTT
v_call: TRBV6-1; j_call: TRBJ2-7; clone_size: -; d_call: -; cdr3_aa: CASSERGHRYEPRLEQYF; cdr3_nt: TGTGCCAGCAGTGAAAGGGGACACCGATACGAACCTCGCTTAGAGCAGTACTTC
v_call: TRBV7-2; j_call: TRBJ2-1; clone_size: -; d_call: TRBD2; cdr3_aa: CASSLAVGLAGGLLGQFF; cdr3_nt: TGTGCCAGCAGCTTAGCGGTGGGGCTCGCGGGAGGCCTTTTGGGGCAGTTCTTC
v_call: TRBV5-6; j_call: TRBJ1-1; clone_size: -; d_call: -; cdr3_aa: CASSLGTAVRGDTEAFF; cdr3_nt: TGTGCCAGCAGCTTGGGGACCGCAGTCAGGGGAGACACTGAAGCTTTCTTT
v_call: TRBV27; j_call: TRBJ2-7; clone_size: -; d_call: TRBD2; cdr3_aa: CASGPSGRPHEQYF; cdr3_nt: TGTGCCAGCGGACCTAGCGGGAGACCCCACGAGCAGTACTTC
v_call: TRBV10-2; j_call: TRBJ2-7; clone_size: few; d_call: TRBD2; cdr3_aa: CASSAPGLATHSYEQYF; cdr3_nt: TGCGCCAGCAGCGCCCCGGGACTAGCCACGCACTCCTACGAGCAGTACTTC
v_call: TRBV2; j_call: TRBJ2-2; clone_size: -; d_call: -; cdr3_aa: CASSGYRGTGELFF; cdr3_nt: TGTGCCAGCAGTGGTTACAGAGGCACCGGGGAGCTGTTTTTT
v_call: TRBV6-1; j_call: TRBJ2-7; clone_size: -; d_call: TRBD2; cdr3_aa: CASSQERETSEQYF; cdr3_nt: TGTGCCAGCAGCCAAGAGCGGGAGACTTCCGAGCAGTACTTC
v_call: TRBV11-1; j_call: TRBJ2-2; clone_size: -; d_call: TRBD1; cdr3_aa: CASSTRQGAFSGELFF; cdr3_nt: TGTGCCAGCAGCACCCGACAGGGGGCTTTCTCCGGGGAGCTGTTTTTT